This note documents a single T cell receptor (beta chain) sequence. Its antigen is unidentified. The CDR3 consists of 15 residues. Germline assignment: CDR1 LGHNA and CDR2 YSLEER. V lost 1 base to trimming and J lost 4 bases; unmatched junction nucleotides: 5. This entry belongs to a study of radiotherapy plus CTLA-4 blockade in lung cancer. General study results and limits: Early shifts in blood T cell clones, with interferon-beta, reportedly predicted response best.

The protocol was immunoSEQ multiplex PCR, while the TCRdb copy is restricted to in-frame clones and leaves out a portion. The sample contains approximately 65,000 clones, roughly 77% of which appear only once. This chain joins TRBV4-3 and TRBJ2-5; 8 bases map to TRBD2. The sequenced sample was peripheral blood, obtained from a patient treated with radiotherapy plus ipilimumab. The origin of this receptor is a human donor with non-small cell lung cancer who had a complete response to radiotherapy plus ipilimumab. The CDR3 here is CASSQVLAEGETQYF. The CDR3 DNA follows: TGCGCCAGCAGCCAAGTACTAGCGGAGGGAGAGACCCAGTACTTC.